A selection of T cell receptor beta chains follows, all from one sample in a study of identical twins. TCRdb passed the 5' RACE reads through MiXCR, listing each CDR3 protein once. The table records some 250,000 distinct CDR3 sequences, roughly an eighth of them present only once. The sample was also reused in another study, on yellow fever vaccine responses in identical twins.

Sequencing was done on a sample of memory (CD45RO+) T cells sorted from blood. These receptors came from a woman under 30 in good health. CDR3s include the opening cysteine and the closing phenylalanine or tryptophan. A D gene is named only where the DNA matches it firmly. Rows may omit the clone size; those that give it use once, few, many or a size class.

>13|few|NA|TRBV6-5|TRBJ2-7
CASSYSPLSEQYF
TGTGCCAGCAGTTACTCCCCCCTCTCCGAGCAGTACTTC
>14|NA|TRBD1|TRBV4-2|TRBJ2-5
CASSQQTGDETQYF
TGTGCCAGCAGCCAACAGACAGGGGATGAGACCCAGTACTTC
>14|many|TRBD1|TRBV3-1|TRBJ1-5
CASSLDRGDQPQHF
TGTGCCAGCAGCCTGGACAGGGGCGATCAGCCCCAGCATTTT
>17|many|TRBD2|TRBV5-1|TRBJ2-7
CASSSGPTSENSYEQYF
TGCGCCAGCAGCTCCGGGCCTACTAGCGAGAATTCCTACGAGCAGTACTTC
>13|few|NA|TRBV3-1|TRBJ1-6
CASRGFHNSPLHF
TGTGCCAGCAGGGGTTTCCATAATTCACCCCTCCACTTT
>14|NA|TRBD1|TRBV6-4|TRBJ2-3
CASSDVTGADTQYF
TGTGCCAGCAGTGACGTGACAGGGGCAGATACGCAGTATTTT
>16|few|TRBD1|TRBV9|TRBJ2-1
CASSKDEGTGNNEQFF
TGTGCCAGCAGCAAAGATGAAGGGACAGGGAACAATGAGCAGTTCTTC
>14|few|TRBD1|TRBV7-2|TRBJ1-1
CASSSDRGLTEAFF
TGTGCCAGCAGCTCGGACAGGGGGCTCACTGAAGCTTTCTTT
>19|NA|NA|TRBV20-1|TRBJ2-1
CSARAPVPSGTPLFGEQFF
TGCAGTGCTAGAGCACCAGTACCCTCCGGGACTCCCCTATTCGGTGAGCAGTTCTTC
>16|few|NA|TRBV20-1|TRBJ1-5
CSATKWRAYSNQPQHF
TGCAGTGCTACTAAGTGGAGGGCCTATAGCAATCAGCCCCAGCATTTT
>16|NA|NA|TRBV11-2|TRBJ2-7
CASSLGEERASYEQYF
TGTGCCAGCAGCTTAGGGGAGGAGCGGGCCTCCTACGAGCAGTACTTC
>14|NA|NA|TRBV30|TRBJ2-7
CAWSVGQPAYEQYF
TGTGCCTGGAGTGTTGGACAGCCAGCCTACGAGCAGTACTTC
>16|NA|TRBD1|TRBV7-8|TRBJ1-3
CASSRTGPPSGNTIYF
TGTGCCAGCAGCAGGACAGGGCCCCCCTCTGGAAACACCATATATTTT
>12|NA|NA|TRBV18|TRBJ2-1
CASSPSKNEQFF
TGTGCCAGCTCACCCTCGAAGAATGAGCAGTTCTTC
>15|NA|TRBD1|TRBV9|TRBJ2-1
CASSTRTGFYNEQFF
TGTGCCAGCAGCACGCGGACAGGGTTTTACAATGAGCAGTTCTTC
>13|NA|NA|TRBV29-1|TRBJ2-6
CSVRGTGANVLTF
TGCAGCGTTAGAGGAACTGGGGCCAACGTCCTGACTTTC
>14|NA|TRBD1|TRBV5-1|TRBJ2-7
CASSPETGVYEQYF
TGCGCCAGCAGCCCGGAGACAGGGGTCTACGAGCAGTACTTC
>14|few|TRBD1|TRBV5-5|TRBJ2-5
CASSPDRVKETQYF
TGTGCCAGCAGCCCGGACAGGGTCAAAGAGACCCAGTACTTC
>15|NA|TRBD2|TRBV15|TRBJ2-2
CATKSGGKNTGELFF
TGTGCCACCAAAAGCGGGGGGAAGAACACCGGGGAGCTGTTTTTT
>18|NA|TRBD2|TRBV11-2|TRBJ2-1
CASSWVAGGKSSYNEQFF
TGTGCCAGCAGCTGGGTAGCGGGAGGGAAGAGCTCCTACAATGAGCAGTTCTTC
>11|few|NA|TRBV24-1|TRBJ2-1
CATSVGNEQFF
TGTGCCACCAGTGTCGGCAATGAGCAGTTCTTC
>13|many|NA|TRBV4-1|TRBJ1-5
CASSQEWAQPQHF
TGCGCCAGCAGCCAAGAGTGGGCTCAGCCCCAGCATTTT
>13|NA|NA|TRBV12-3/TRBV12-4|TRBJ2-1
CASSLSERLIRFF
TGTGCCAGCAGTTTATCGGAAAGACTTATTCGGTTCTTC
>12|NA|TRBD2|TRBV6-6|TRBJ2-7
CATGLGTYEQYF
TGTGCCACCGGACTAGGAACCTACGAGCAGTACTTC
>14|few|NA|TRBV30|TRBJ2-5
CAWSRRRGKETQYF
TGTGCCTGGAGCCGCCGGAGGGGAAAAGAGACCCAGTACTTC
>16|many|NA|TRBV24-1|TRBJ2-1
CATSVRIGVGKNEQFF
TGTGCCACCAGTGTCAGGATTGGCGTGGGGAAGAATGAGCAGTTCTTC
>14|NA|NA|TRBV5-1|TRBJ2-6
CASKSGVGANVLTF
TGCGCCAGCAAGTCTGGGGTAGGGGCCAACGTCCTGACTTTC
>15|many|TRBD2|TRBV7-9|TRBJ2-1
CASSSLAGEYNEQFF
TGTGCCAGCAGCTCCCTAGCGGGTGAATACAATGAGCAGTTCTTC
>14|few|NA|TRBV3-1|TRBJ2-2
CASAGGLNTGELFF
TGTGCCAGCGCCGGGGGCCTGAACACCGGGGAGCTGTTTTTT
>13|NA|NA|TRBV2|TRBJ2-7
CASSSSPVGEQYF
TGTGCCAGCAGTTCCTCCCCTGTAGGGGAGCAGTACTTC
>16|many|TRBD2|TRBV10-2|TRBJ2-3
CASGDSGISYGGTQYF
TGCGCCAGCGGAGATAGCGGGATAAGTTACGGCGGTACGCAGTATTTT
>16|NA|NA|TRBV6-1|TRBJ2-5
CASSSEGDAFVETQYF
TGTGCCAGCAGTAGTGAGGGAGACGCCTTCGTCGAGACCCAGTACTTC
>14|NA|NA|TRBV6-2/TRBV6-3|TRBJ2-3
CASSYFSKTDTQYF
TGTGCCAGCAGTTACTTTTCCAAGACAGATACGCAGTATTTT
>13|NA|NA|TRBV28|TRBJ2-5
CASSRAAEETQYF
TGTGCCAGCAGTCGCGCGGCGGAAGAGACCCAGTACTTC
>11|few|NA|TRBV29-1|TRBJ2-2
CSVGGRGELFF
TGCAGCGTTGGGGGACGCGGGGAGCTGTTTTTT
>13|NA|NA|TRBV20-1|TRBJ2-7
CSASGAVTYEQYF
TGCAGTGCTAGTGGTGCGGTAACCTACGAGCAGTACTTC
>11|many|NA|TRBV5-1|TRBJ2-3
CASSYLSTQYF
TGCGCCAGCAGCTACCTATCAACGCAGTATTTT
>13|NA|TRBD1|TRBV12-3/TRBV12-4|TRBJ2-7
CASSRQGIYEQYF
TGTGCCAGCAGTCGACAGGGAATCTACGAGCAGTACTTC
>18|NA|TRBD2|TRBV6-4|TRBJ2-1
CASSDSPGAGGPDNEQFF
TGTGCCAGCAGTGACTCGCCTGGGGCGGGGGGGCCCGACAATGAGCAGTTCTTC
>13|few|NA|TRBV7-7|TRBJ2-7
CASSSDTTGEQYF
TGTGCTAGCAGCTCCGACACTACTGGCGAGCAGTACTTC
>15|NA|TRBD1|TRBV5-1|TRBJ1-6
CASSLGTGDNSPLHF
TGCGCCAGCAGCCTTGGGACAGGAGATAATTCACCCCTCCACTTT